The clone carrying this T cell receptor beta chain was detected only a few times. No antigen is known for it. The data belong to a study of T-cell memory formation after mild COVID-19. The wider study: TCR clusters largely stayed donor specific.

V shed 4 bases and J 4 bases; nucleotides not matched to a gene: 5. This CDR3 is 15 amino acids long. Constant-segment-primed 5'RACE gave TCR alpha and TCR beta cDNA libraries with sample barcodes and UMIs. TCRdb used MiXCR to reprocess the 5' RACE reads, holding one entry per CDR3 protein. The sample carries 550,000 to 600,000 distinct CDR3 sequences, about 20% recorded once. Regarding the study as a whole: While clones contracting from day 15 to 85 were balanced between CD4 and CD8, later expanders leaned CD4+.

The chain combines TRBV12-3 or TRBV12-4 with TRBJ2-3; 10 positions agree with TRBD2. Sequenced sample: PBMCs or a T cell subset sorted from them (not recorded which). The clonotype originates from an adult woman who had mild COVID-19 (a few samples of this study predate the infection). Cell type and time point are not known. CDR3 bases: TGTGCCAGCAGTTACGAGCGGGGGGGCGCAGATACGCAGTATTTT. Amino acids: CASSYERGGADTQYF.